These T cell receptor beta chains were read from a single sample in a study of Graves' ophthalmopathy and Graves' hyperthyroidism. A single record per CDR3 protein comes from TCRdb applying MiXCR to the multiplex PCR reads. The table includes 660,000 or so distinct CDR3 sequences, under 50% detected once. The specimen was peripheral blood. These TCRs come from an adult man with Graves' ophthalmopathy. Each CDR3 is given with its conserved first and last residue. The D gene is left open where the match is weak. Expanded clones are given a class, and other clones once, few, many or no size at all.

size	D	J	V	CDR3	DNA
many	NA	TRBJ2-7	TRBV11-2	CASSLVAPYEQYF	TGTGCCAGCAGCTTAGTGGCGCCCTACGAGCAGTACTTC
NA	NA	TRBJ1-6	TRBV12-3/TRBV12-4	CASSLYLGNSPLHF	TGTGCCAGCAGTTTATACTTGGGGAATTCACCCCTCCACTTT
many	TRBD1	TRBJ2-7	TRBV7-8	CASSLPRTGQGAHEQYF	TGTGCCAGCAGCTTACCTCGAACGGGACAGGGGGCCCACGAGCAGTACTTC
NA	NA	TRBJ2-7	TRBV5-1	CASSLGSALALSYEQYF	TGCGCCAGCAGCTTGGGGTCAGCCCTAGCGCTATCCTACGAGCAGTACTTC
NA	NA	TRBJ2-6	TRBV2	CASSDRGANVLTF	TGTGCCAGCAGTGACCGGGGGGCCAACGTCCTGACTTTC
NA	NA	TRBJ2-7	TRBV25-1	CASSAGRDTREQYF	TGTGCCAGCAGTGCTGGTCGTGATACAAGGGAGCAGTACTTC
NA	NA	TRBJ2-7	TRBV9	CASSQGGGSSYEQYF	TGTGCCAGCAGCCAGGGGGGGGGAAGCTCCTACGAGCAGTACTTC
few	NA	TRBJ2-2	TRBV20-1	CSARDLDINTGELFF	TGCAGTGCTAGAGACTTAGACATCAACACCGGGGAGCTGTTTTTT
few	TRBD2	TRBJ2-7	TRBV11-1	CASSLYSGESYEQYF	TGTGCCAGCAGCTTATACAGCGGGGAGTCCTACGAGCAGTACTTC
NA	NA	TRBJ1-4	TRBV19	CASSIPAGGEKLFF	TGTGCCAGTAGTATTCCGGCGGGGGGCGAAAAACTGTTTTTT
many	NA	TRBJ1-1	TRBV5-1	CASSLGQDPYTEAFF	TGCGCCAGCAGCTTGGGGCAAGATCCCTACACTGAAGCTTTCTTT
many	NA	TRBJ1-1	TRBV19	CASTTGAANTEAFF	TGTGCCAGTACGACTGGGGCGGCGAACACTGAAGCTTTCTTT
many	TRBD1	TRBJ1-5	TRBV20-1	CSVAGQTLQPQHF	TGCAGTGTCGCGGGACAGACGCTTCAGCCCCAGCATTTT
few	TRBD1	TRBJ1-4	TRBV7-9	CASSHTTGTGDEKLFF	TGTGCCAGCAGCCACACGACCGGGACAGGGGATGAAAAACTGTTTTTT
NA	NA	TRBJ1-2	TRBV30	CAWRRTSYGYTF	TGTGCCTGGAGAAGGACTAGCTATGGCTACACCTTC
many	NA	TRBJ1-2	TRBV7-9	CASSLGGGLGGYTF	TGTGCCAGCAGCTTAGGCGGGGGTCTTGGTGGCTACACCTTC
NA	NA	TRBJ2-7	TRBV30	CAVSSGRRSYEQYF	TGTGCCGTGAGCTCCGGACGCCGCTCCTACGAGCAGTACTTC
NA	NA	TRBJ1-1	TRBV2	CASQPGTNTEAFF	TGTGCCAGCCAACCAGGCACTAACACTGAAGCTTTCTTT
many	TRBD1	TRBJ1-2	TRBV2	CASSEGTGFVYGYTF	TGTGCCAGCAGTGAAGGGACAGGGTTTGTCTATGGCTACACCTTC
NA	NA	TRBJ2-5	TRBV20-1	CSARPQETQCF	TGCAGTGCCCGACCCCAAGAGACCCAGTGCTTC
many	NA	TRBJ2-5	TRBV5-4	CASSPQVAGGVETQYF	TGTGCCAGCAGCCCCCAAGTGGCAGGTGGGGTAGAGACCCAGTACTTC
NA	NA	TRBJ2-7	TRBV29-1	CSLAGSDYEQYF	TGCAGCTTGGCCGGTAGCGACTACGAGCAGTACTTC
once	TRBD1	TRBJ2-5	TRBV7-6	CASSFGTVRQETQYF	TGTGCCAGCAGCTTCGGGACAGTTCGCCAAGAGACCCAGTACTTC